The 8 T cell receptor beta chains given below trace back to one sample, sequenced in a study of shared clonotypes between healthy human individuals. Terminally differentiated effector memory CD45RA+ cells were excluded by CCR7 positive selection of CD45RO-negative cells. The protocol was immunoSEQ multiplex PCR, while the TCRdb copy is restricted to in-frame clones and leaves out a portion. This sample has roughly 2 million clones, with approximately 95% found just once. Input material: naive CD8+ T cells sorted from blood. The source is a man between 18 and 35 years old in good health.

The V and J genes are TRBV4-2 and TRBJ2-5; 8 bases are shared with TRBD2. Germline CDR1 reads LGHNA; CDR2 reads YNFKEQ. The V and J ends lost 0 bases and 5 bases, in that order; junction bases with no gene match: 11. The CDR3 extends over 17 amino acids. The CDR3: CASSQEYQRGWEETQYF. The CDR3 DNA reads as TGTGCCAGCAGCCAAGAGTACCAGCGGGGGTGGGAGGAGACCCAGTACTTC.

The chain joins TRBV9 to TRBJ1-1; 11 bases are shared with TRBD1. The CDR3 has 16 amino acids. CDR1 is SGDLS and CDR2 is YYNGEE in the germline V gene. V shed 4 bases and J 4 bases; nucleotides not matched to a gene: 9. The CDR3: CASSPSPGTGGTEAFF. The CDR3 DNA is TGTGCCAGCAGCCCGAGCCCGGGGACAGGGGGCACTGAAGCTTTCTTT.

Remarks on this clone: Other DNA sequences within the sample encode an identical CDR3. The CDR3 loop is CASSLGQGKTYEQYF. CDR3 sequence (DNA): TGTGCCAGCAGCTTGGGCCAGGGGAAAACCTACGAGCAGTACTTC. The genes are TRBV5-4 and TRBJ2-7; maybe TRBD1 (6 bases). Trimming cost V 0 bases and J 2 bases, with 12 bases left between them. The germline V gene encodes CDR1 SGHNT and CDR2 YYREEE (reference sequence). CDR3 length equals 15 residues.

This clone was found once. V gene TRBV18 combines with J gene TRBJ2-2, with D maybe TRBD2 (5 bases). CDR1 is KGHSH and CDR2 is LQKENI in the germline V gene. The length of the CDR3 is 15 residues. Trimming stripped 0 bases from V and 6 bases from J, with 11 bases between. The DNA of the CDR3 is TGTGCCAGCTCACCACCGGAGGCCCTGGCCGGGGAGCTGTTTTTT. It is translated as CASSPPEALAGELFF.

The CDR3 region is CASTNTPGLAESDTQYF. For the CDR3, the DNA is TGTGCCAGCACCAACACCCCGGGACTAGCGGAATCAGATACGCAGTATTTT. The V gene is TRBV7-9, the J gene TRBJ2-3; TRBD2 matches 11 bases. Per the germline V gene, CDR1 is SEHNR and CDR2 is FQNEAQ (reference sequence). V gave up 7 bases and J gave up 4 bases; unmatched junction bases: 13. This CDR3 is 17 amino acids long.

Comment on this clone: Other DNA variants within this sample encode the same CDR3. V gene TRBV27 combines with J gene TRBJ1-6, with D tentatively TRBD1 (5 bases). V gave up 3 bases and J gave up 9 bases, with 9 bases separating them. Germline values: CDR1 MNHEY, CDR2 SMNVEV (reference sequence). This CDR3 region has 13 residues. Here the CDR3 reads CASSFGGGSPLHF. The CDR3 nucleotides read TGTGCCAGCAGTTTTGGGGGAGGTTCACCCCTCCACTTT.

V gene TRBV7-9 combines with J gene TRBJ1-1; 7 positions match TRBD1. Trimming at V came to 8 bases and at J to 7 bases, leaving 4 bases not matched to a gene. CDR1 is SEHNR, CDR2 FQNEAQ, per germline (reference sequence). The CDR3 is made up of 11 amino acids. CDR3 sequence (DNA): TGTGCCAGCCTCAGGGGGGTTGAAGCTTTCTTT. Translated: CASLRGVEAFF.

The chain's CDR3 is CASSQRTSSYNEQFF. The CDR3 DNA is TGCGCCAGCAGCCAACGGACTAGCAGCTACAATGAGCAGTTCTTC. The genes are TRBV4-3 and TRBJ2-1; 8 bases match TRBD2. The CDR3 has 15 residues. The V gene's germline CDR1 is LGHNA and CDR2 YSLEER. The junction had 3 bases not matched to a gene; V was cut back by 2 bases and J by 3 bases.